Shown below are 9 T cell receptor beta chains from a single sample sequenced in a study of identical twins. TCRdb reprocessed the 5' RACE reads with MiXCR, giving one entry per CDR3 protein. The table records 1.5 million to 2 million distinct CDR3 sequences, 32% of them present only once. Specimen: cord blood. The receptors stem from a newborn girl in good health.

This clonotype occurred many times. The chain uses TRBV5-1 and TRBJ2-7; D remains ambiguous. Germline V gene sequence: CDR1 SGHRS, CDR2 YFSETQ. Trimming took off 1 base at V and 2 bases at J, with 7 bases between the two ends. CDR3 size: 13 residues. The CDR3 region has the DNA TGCGCCAGCAGCTTGAACACGGCCTACGAGCAGTACTTC. Translation: CASSLNTAYEQYF.

The rearrangement joins TRBV4-1 to TRBJ2-7; 13 nucleotides align to TRBD2. Germline V gene sequence: CDR1 MGHRA, CDR2 YSYEKL. This CDR3 is 19 amino acids long. The trim removed 0 bases at V and 2 bases at J, leaving 10 bases unmatched. The CDR3 DNA is TGCGCCAGCAGCCAAGATACCTTGGAGGGACTAGCGGGACCCTACGAGCAGTACTTC. The encoded protein is CASSQDTLEGLAGPYEQYF.

In this sample, this clonotype turned up a few times. V usage is TRBV10-3 and J usage is TRBJ1-2; 7 bases are a match to TRBD1. The germline gives CDR1 ENHRY, CDR2 SYGVKD. The CDR3 is 13 amino acids. V lost 2 bases, J lost 7 bases, and 4 bases stayed unmatched. The CDR3 sequence is CAISEVQGSGYTF. The CDR3 nucleotides read TGTGCCATCAGTGAGGTACAGGGGTCTGGCTACACCTTC.

This clonotype was observed a few times. The chain recombines TRBV6-2 or TRBV6-3 with TRBJ2-1; TRBD2 agrees at 9 bases. Trimming cost V 0 bases and J 3 bases; bases outside gene matches: 9. The CDR3 is made up of 18 amino acids. Germline values: CDR1 MNHEY, CDR2 SVGEGT. CDR3 sequence: CASSYSNPSGVGYNEQFF. The CDR3 nucleotides are TGTGCCAGCAGTTACTCGAACCCTAGCGGGGTCGGCTACAATGAGCAGTTCTTC.

The chain carries TRBV7-2 and TRBJ2-5; D remains ambiguous. The CDR3 contains 13 residues. Trimming pared 1 base from V and 5 bases from J, leaving 8 bases between. CDR1 is SGHTA, CDR2 FQGNSA, per germline. The CDR3 DNA sequence: TGTGCCAGCAGCTTAGATGGGGTGGAGACCCAGTACTTC. Its translation is CASSLDGVETQYF. Using reference TRBV7-2 and TRBJ2-5 for the parts outside the CDR3, the full variable domain is GAGVSQSPSNKVTEKGKDVELRCDPISGHTALYWYRQSLGQGLEFLIYFQGNSAPDKSGLPSDRFSAERTGGSVSTLTIQRTQQEDSAVYLCASSLDGVETQYFGPGTRLLVL.

The genes are TRBV10-3 and TRBJ2-5, with TRBD1 matching over 11 bases. CDR1 and CDR2 from the germline V gene are ENHRY and SYGVKD. This CDR3 has 14 amino acids. The ends lost 8 bases at V and 11 bases at J; junction bases unmatched: 13. The CDR3 spells CAIGGTGGHNEQYF. The CDR3 nucleotides are TGTGCCATCGGCGGGACAGGGGGTCACAATGAGCAGTACTTC.

V and J are TRBV19 and TRBJ1-1; D is unresolved. This CDR3 is built from 14 residues. V was trimmed by 1 base and J by 3 bases, leaving 9 bases between them. Germline V gives CDR1 LNHDA, CDR2 SQIVND (reference sequence). For the CDR3, the DNA is TGTGCCAGTAGTATAGCGGGCGGCTACACTGAAGCTTTCTTT. Amino acid sequence: CASSIAGGYTEAFF.

The chain employs TRBV7-9 and TRBJ2-1; 9 nucleotides line up with TRBD1. Germline V gene lookup returns CDR1 SEHNR and CDR2 FQNEAQ (reference sequence). The CDR3 runs 15 residues. V gave up 5 bases and J gave up 2 bases; unmatched junction bases: 4. The CDR3: CASSHRGRTYNEQFF. The CDR3 DNA sequence: TGTGCCAGCAGCCACAGGGGGCGCACCTACAATGAGCAGTTCTTC.

The rearrangement joins TRBV4-2 to TRBJ2-3; 8 nucleotides line up with TRBD2. Trimming cost V 2 bases and J 2 bases; bases outside gene matches: 6. This CDR3 has 16 residues. Germline CDR1 and CDR2: LGHNA and YNFKEQ. The CDR3 bases are TGTGCCAGCAGCCAAATCCCTAGCGGGCTCACAGATACGCAGTATTTT. Protein: CASSQIPSGLTDTQYF.